The 3 T cell receptor beta chains below were found in one sample sequenced in a study of cytomegalovirus exposure and HLA in healthy donors. The PCR contained 60 Vbeta and 13 Jbeta primers. Profiled with immunoSEQ multiplex PCR; TCRdb holds only in-frame clones, not every one. The table shows approximately 160,000 clones, with roughly 78% occurring only once. Sequenced: PBMCs. The receptor set was obtained from a woman in her 50s in good health and CMV-seropositive.

The chain uses TRBV2 and TRBJ2-1, with D perhaps TRBD1 (6 bases). CDR1 SNHLY and CDR2 FYNNEI come from the germline V gene. The CDR3 covers 14 residues. Trimming left V 7 bases short and J 4 bases short, with 14 bases between. The CDR3 DNA reads as TGTGCCAGCAACCAGGGGAGAGGGTACAATGAGCAGTTCTTC. It specifies CASNQGRGYNEQFF. Full variable domain (rest looked up from reference TRBV2 and TRBJ2-1): EPEVTQTPSHQVTQMGQEVILRCVPISNHLYFYWYRQILGQKVEFLVSFYNNEISEKSEIFDDQFSVERPDGSNFTLKIRSTKLEDSAMYFCASNQGRGYNEQFFGPGTRLTVL.

CDR3 in DNA: TGTGCCAGTAGAAGTCTCCGGGGCGGGGGGACCTTTGGCGATACGCAGTATTTT. This translates into CASRSLRGGGTFGDTQYF. The V and J genes are TRBV19 and TRBJ2-3; TRBD2 agrees at 8 bases. The CDR3 covers 18 residues. J was trimmed by 6 bases and V by 6 bases; bases with no gene match: 20. Germline V gene lookup returns CDR1 LNHDA and CDR2 SQIVND (reference sequence).

CDR3 amino acids: CASSPGTSGFTDTQYF. The DNA for the CDR3 is TGCGCCAGCAGCCCCGGGACTAGCGGTTTCACAGATACGCAGTATTTT. V and J are TRBV5-1 and TRBJ2-3; 11 nucleotides line up with TRBD2. The J segment lost 2 bases and the V segment lost 4 bases, leaving 6 bases of the junction unmatched. From germline, CDR1 is SGHRS and CDR2 YFSETQ. The CDR3 consists of 16 residues.